This TCR beta chain was sequenced in a study of blood T cell repertoires in COVID-19. Study-wide context: COVID-19 samples, acute and convalescent, were from the United States, Italy and Spain. The cDNA or gDNA used as material had been derived from T cells, B-cell-depleted T cells, or PBMCs.

V was shortened by 1 base and J by 7 bases, with 10 bases between the two germline ends. The CDR3 runs to 13 residues. Per the study methods: It was from reference gene primer amplification that nucleated cell counts were estimated. Here immunoSEQ multiplex PCR was the method, and the copy in TCRdb shows in-frame clones only, minus some. The DNA gave D and trimming, while V, J and clone size come from that table. The sample has 200,000 to 250,000 clones, roughly 88% seen once. Sequenced sample: peripheral blood. The chain employs TRBV12-3 or TRBV12-4 and TRBJ2-5; TRBD2 might be the D (6 bases). This clonotype originated in a man between 18 and 35 years old with active or convalescent COVID-19. The CDR3 loop is CASSLEGLGTQYF. The CDR3 DNA is TGTGCCAGCAGTTTAGAGGGACTGGGGACCCAGTACTTC.